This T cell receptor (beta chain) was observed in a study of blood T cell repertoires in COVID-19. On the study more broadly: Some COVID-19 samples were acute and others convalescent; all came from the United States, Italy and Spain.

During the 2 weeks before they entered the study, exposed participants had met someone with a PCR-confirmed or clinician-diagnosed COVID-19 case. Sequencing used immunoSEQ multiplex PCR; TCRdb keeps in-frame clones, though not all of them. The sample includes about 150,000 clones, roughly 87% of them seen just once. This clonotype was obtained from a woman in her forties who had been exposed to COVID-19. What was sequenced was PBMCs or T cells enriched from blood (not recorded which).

The CDR3 DNA reads TGTGCCAGCAGTGACGATTCTAGCGGGAGCTACGAGCAGTACTTC. This sequence encodes CASSDDSSGSYEQYF. The chain couples TRBV2 to TRBJ2-7, with TRBD2 matching over 10 bases. Trimming took 3 bases from V and 3 from J; bases not matched to a gene: 5. The CDR3 is 15 residues long. Germline V gene sequence: CDR1 SNHLY, CDR2 FYNNEI.